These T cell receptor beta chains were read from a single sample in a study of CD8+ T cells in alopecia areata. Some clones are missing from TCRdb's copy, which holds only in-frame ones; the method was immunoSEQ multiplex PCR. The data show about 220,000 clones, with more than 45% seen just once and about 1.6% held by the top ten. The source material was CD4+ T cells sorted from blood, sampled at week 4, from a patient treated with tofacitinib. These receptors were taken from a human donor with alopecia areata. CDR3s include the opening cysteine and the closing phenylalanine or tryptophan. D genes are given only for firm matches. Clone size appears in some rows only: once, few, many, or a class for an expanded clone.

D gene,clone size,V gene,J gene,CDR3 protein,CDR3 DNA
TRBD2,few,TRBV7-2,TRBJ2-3,CASSTLAGGQYF,TGTGCCAGCAGCACACTAGCGGGGGGGCAGTATTTT
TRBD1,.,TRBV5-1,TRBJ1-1,CASSLAAGTVNTEAFF,TGCGCCAGCAGCTTGGCCGCGGGGACAGTGAACACTGAAGCTTTCTTT
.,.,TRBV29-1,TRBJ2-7,CSVWRVGSYEQYF,TGCAGCGTTTGGAGGGTTGGCTCCTACGAGCAGTACTTC
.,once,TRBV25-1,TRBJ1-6,CAPGVNWGYNSPLHF,TGTGCCCCTGGGGTCAACTGGGGTTATAATTCACCCCTCCACTTT
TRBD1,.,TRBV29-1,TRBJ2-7,CSVEGTGGYEQYF,TGCAGCGTTGAGGGGACAGGGGGTTACGAGCAGTACTTC
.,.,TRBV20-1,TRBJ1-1,CSTIWAEAFF,TGCAGTACGATCTGGGCTGAAGCTTTCTTT
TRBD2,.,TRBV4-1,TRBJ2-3,CATTLAGGLSVTDTQYF,TGCGCCACCACCCTAGCGGGGGGCCTTTCGGTCACAGATACGCAGTATTTT
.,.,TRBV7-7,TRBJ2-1,CASSLNWQGNEQFF,TGTGCCAGCAGCTTAAATTGGCAGGGCAATGAGCAGTTCTTC
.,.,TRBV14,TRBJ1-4,CASSQDTPNKEKLFF,TGTGCCAGCAGCCAGGACACTCCCAATAAAGAAAAACTGTTTTTT
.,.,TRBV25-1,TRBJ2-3,CASSESPQGPDTQYF,TGTGCCAGCAGTGAATCCCCACAGGGCCCAGATACGCAGTATTTT
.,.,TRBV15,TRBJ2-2,CATSFGGLGELFF,TGTGCCACCAGCTTTGGGGGACTCGGGGAGCTGTTTTTT
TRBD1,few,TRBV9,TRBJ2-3,CASSLRTGTQDTQYF,TGTGCCAGCAGCTTAAGGACAGGGACGCAAGATACGCAGTATTTT
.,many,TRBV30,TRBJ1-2,CAWSDPTDGYTF,TGTGCCTGGAGTGATCCTACAGATGGCTACACCTTC
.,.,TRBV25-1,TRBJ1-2,CASSEESSRGYTF,TGTGCCAGCAGTGAAGAGAGCTCCAGAGGTTACACCTTC
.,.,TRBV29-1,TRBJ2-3,CSVDPGTDTQYF,TGCAGCGTTGACCCCGGCACAGATACGCAGTATTTT
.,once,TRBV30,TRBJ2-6,CAWSATRDSGANVLTF,TGTGCCTGGAGTGCCACCCGGGACTCTGGGGCCAACGTCCTGACTTTC
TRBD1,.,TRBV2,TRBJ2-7,CASGTVTYEQYF,TGTGCCAGCGGGACAGTTACCTACGAGCAGTACTTC
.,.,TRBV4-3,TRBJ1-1,CASSQDYAAREAFF,TGCGCCAGCAGCCAAGATTACGCCGCACGTGAAGCTTTCTTT
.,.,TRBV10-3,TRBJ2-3,CAISPGLGGSTDTQYF,TGTGCCATCAGCCCGGGGTTGGGGGGAAGCACAGATACGCAGTATTTT
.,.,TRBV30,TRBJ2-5,CAWSVQRETQYF,TGTGCCTGGAGTGTACAAAGGGAGACCCAGTACTTC
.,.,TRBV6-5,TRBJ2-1,CASSHRNEQFF,TGTGCCAGCAGCCACCGGAATGAGCAGTTCTTC
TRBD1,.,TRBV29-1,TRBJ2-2,CSVAPGTALGELFF,TGCAGCGTTGCTCCCGGGACAGCCCTCGGGGAGCTGTTTTTT
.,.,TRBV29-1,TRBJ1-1,CSVASNRANTEAFF,TGCAGCGTCGCCTCAAACAGGGCAAACACTGAAGCTTTCTTT
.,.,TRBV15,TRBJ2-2,CATSRDAPTGELFF,TGTGCCACCAGCAGAGATGCCCCCACCGGGGAGCTGTTTTTT
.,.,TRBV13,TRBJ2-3,CASSLGSDTQYF,TGTGCCAGCAGCTTAGGGTCGGATACGCAGTATTTT
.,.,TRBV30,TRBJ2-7,CAWSLDWGVYEQYF,TGTGCCTGGTCCCTTGATTGGGGCGTGTACGAGCAGTACTTC
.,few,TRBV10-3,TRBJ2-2,CAISETGNTGELFF,TGTGCCATCAGTGAAACCGGGAACACCGGGGAGCTGTTTTTT
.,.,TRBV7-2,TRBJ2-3,CASSLDGGGTDTQYF,TGTGCCAGCAGCTTAGACGGCGGGGGCACAGATACGCAGTATTTT